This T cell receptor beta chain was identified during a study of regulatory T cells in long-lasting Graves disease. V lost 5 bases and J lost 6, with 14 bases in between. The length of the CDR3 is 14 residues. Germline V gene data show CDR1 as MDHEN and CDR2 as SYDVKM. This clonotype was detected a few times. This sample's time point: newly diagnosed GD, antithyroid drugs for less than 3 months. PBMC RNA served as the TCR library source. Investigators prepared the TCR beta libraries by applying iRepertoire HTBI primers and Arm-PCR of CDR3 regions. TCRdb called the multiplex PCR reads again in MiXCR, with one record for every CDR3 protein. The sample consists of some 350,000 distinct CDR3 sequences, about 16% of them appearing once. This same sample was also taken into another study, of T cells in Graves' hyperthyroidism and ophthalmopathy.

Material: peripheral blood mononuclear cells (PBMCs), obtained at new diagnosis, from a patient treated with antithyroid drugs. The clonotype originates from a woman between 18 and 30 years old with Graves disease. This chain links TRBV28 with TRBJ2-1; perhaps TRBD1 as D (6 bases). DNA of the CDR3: TGTGCCAGCAGTGGGGGCCCTCCCCCCAATGAGCAGTTCTTC. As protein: CASSGGPPPNEQFF.